This T cell receptor beta chain was captured by sequencing in a study of blood T cell repertoires in COVID-19. The overall study: The United States, Italy and Spain supplied acute and convalescent COVID-19 samples. PBMCs, B-cell-depleted T cells, or T cells provided the cDNA or gDNA that made up the material.

Seattle enrolled patients during active infection and tracked them longitudinally. Original processing methods: Estimates of nucleated cell counts were drawn from the amplification of reference gene primers. Assay: immunoSEQ multiplex PCR; the TCRdb copy retains only in-frame clones and omits some. D and trimming were read from the DNA, whereas the V and J calls and clone size are those reported in that table. The sample shows around 60,000 clones, about four fifths of them seen only once. CDR3 length equals 15 residues. CDR1 WSHSY and CDR2 SAAADI come from the germline V gene. The ends were cut back, 5 bases at V and 15 bases at J, with 26 bases in the middle.

The V and J genes are TRBV10-2 and TRBJ2-1; TRBD1 is a possible D gene (5 bases). The TCR was taken from a man aged 55-75 years with COVID-19, enrolled during active disease. The sequenced sample was peripheral blood. The CDR3 loop reads CASSLGQNDKTHMFF. The CDR3 nucleotides are TGCGCCAGCAGTCTAGGACAAAACGATAAGACCCATATGTTCTTC.